These 30 T cell receptor beta chains were all obtained from the same sample, sequenced in a study of response to subunit inactivated influenza vaccine. TCRdb used MiXCR to reprocess the RT-PCR reads, holding one entry per CDR3 protein. The data hold about 530,000 distinct CDR3 sequences, with over 10% observed a single time. The specimen comprised PBMCs from blood, sampled about 40 days after vaccination. Receptor source: a man aged 50 to 60 who received an inactivated influenza vaccine.

Here the CDR3 DNA reads TGTGCCAGCAGCTTCCGGAGGGATTTCAATGAGCAGTTCTTC. Translation gives CASSFRRDFNEQFF. This chain links TRBV7-2 with TRBJ2-1, with a possible D match to TRBD2 (6 bases). V was pared by 3 bases and J by 6 bases, with 12 bases between. CDR1 is SGHTA, CDR2 FQGNSA, per germline. This CDR3 contains 14 residues.

This clonotype was counted between two and nine times. The chain combines TRBV5-1 with TRBJ2-6; D tentatively fits TRBD1 or TRBD2 (5 bases each). The V end lost 0 bases, the J end lost 0 bases, and 10 bases lay between the germline ends. The length of the CDR3 is 17 residues. The germline CDR1 and CDR2 sequences are SGHRS and YFSETQ. For the CDR3, the DNA is TGCGCCAGCAGCTTGGGGTTCGGGGCCTCTGGGGCCAACGTCCTGACTTTC. Residues: CASSLGFGASGANVLTF.

This clonotype has only a few counts. J is TRBJ2-4 and V is TRBV11-2; D is ambiguous. Trimming took 3 bases from V and 7 from J, leaving 10 bases between them. The CDR3 has 13 amino acids. Germline CDR1 reads SGHAT; CDR2 reads FQNNGV. CDR3 protein: CASSFLLGNIQYF. CDR3 coding DNA: TGTGCCAGCAGCTTCCTTTTGGGGAACATTCAGTACTTC.

This clonotype has only a few counts. This sequence joins TRBV7-2 and TRBJ2-5, with D unresolved. With 1 base removed from V and 4 bases from J, the gap between germline ends came to 10 bases. Germline-derived CDR1 and CDR2 are SGHTA and FQGNSA. CDR3 length: 14 amino acids. CDR3 bases: TGTGCCAGCAGCTTAGATCGGTGGGGAGAGACCCAGTACTTC. Translated, it gives CASSLDRWGETQYF.

This clonotype was counted at least ten times. This chain links TRBV12-3 or TRBV12-4 with TRBJ2-1; TRBD2 matches 11 bases. Trimming cost V 6 bases and J 6 bases; bases outside gene matches: 4. The CDR3 consists of 14 residues. This CDR3 is CASSLAGGINEQFF. CDR3 bases: TGTGCCAGCAGCCTAGCGGGGGGAATCAATGAGCAGTTCTTC.

In its sample, this clonotype was seen many times. The chain has TRBV7-8 and TRBJ2-1; no clear D gene. V lost 3 bases and J 10 bases, leaving 7 bases between the germline ends. The CDR3 sequence is 11 residues long. Germline loops: CDR1 SGHVS, CDR2 FQNEAQ. The CDR3 is CASSFSLEQFF. For the CDR3, the DNA is TGTGCCAGCAGCTTCAGTTTGGAGCAGTTCTTC. Drawing the rest from reference TRBV7-8 and TRBJ2-1, the complete variable domain is GAGVSQSPRYKVAKRGQDVALRCDPISGHVSLFWYQQALGQGPEFLTYFQNEAQLDKSGLPSDRFFAERPEGSVSTLKIQRTQQEDSAVYLCASSFSLEQFFGPGTRLTVL.

This clonotype was found a few times. V is TRBV29-1 and J is TRBJ2-3; possibly TRBD1 for D (6 bases). Trimming took 0 bases from V and 3 from J, leaving 19 bases between them. This CDR3 is built from 17 residues. Germline V gene data show CDR1 as SQVTM and CDR2 as ANQGSEA. CDR3 bases: TGCAGCGTTGAAGATGGAAGACAGGTCTGGATTACAGATACGCAGTATTTT. It translates to CSVEDGRQVWITDTQYF.

This clonotype appeared a few times. The chain joins TRBV6-1 to TRBJ2-1; 9 bases map to TRBD2. The CDR3 covers 13 residues. With V trimmed by 8 bases and J by 9 bases, 8 bases remained unmatched. The germline CDR1 and CDR2 sequences are MNHNS and SASEGT. This CDR3 reads CASGRLAGVEQFF. CDR3 coding DNA: TGTGCCAGCGGACGCTTAGCGGGAGTTGAGCAGTTCTTC.

CDR3 in DNA: TGCGCCAGCAGCCGACCATCAGGAGGGGAGCAGTTCTTC. This codes for CASSRPSGGEQFF. The chain joins TRBV4-3 to TRBJ2-1; maybe TRBD2 (6 bases). The length of the CDR3 is 13 residues. Per germline, CDR1 LGHNA and CDR2 YSLEER. Trimming removed 4 bases from V and 10 bases from J, with 14 bases in between.

Only a few counts were recorded for this clonotype. The rearrangement joins TRBV20-1 to TRBJ2-5, with D possibly TRBD2 on 6 matching bases. The CDR3 runs to 13 residues. CDR1 and CDR2 (germline): DFQATT, SNEGSKA (reference sequence). The V end was cut by 3 bases, the J end by 2 bases, with 10 bases between. The CDR3 loop reads CSARRTNQETQYF. The DNA of the CDR3 is TGCAGTGCTAGGAGGACTAATCAAGAGACCCAGTACTTC.

This clonotype was counted many times. The V gene is TRBV20-1, the J gene TRBJ1-5; D is perhaps TRBD1 (5 bases). The CDR3 sequence is 14 residues long. Germline lookup yields CDR1 DFQATT and CDR2 SNEGSKA (reference sequence). V gave up 6 bases and J gave up 2 bases, with 14 bases separating them. The DNA for the CDR3 is TGCAGTGCCTGGGTCGGGGGGGGCAATCAGCCCCAGCATTTT. This encodes CSAWVGGGNQPQHF.

This clonotype appeared many times. The chain couples TRBV12-3 or TRBV12-4 to TRBJ2-7; D remains unclear. CDR3 length: 13 residues. Trimming took 5 bases from V and 6 from J, leaving 14 bases between them. In DNA, the CDR3 is TGTGCCAGCAGTCTGGGTCCTGGTGGCGAGCAGTACTTC. Translated, it gives CASSLGPGGEQYF.

This clonotype has only a few counts. The CDR3 sequence is CASSLNERGNEQFF. CDR3 nucleotides: TGTGCCAGCAGCTTAAATGAAAGGGGCAATGAGCAGTTCTTC. The chain couples TRBV7-3 to TRBJ2-1; perhaps TRBD1 as D (5 bases). V was pared by 1 base and J by 6 bases, with 10 bases between. The CDR3 totals 14 residues. CDR1 and CDR2 (germline): SGHTA, FQGTGA.

At least ten counts were recorded for this clonotype. This rearrangement joins TRBV2 to TRBJ2-1, with a weak D call TRBD1 (5 bases). The CDR3 spans 15 residues. V was clipped by 3 bases and J by 0 bases, with 9 bases between them. The germline gives CDR1 SNHLY, CDR2 FYNNEI. For the CDR3, the DNA is TGTGCCAGCAGTGACAGGGCCTACTCCTACAATGAGCAGTTCTTC. As protein: CASSDRAYSYNEQFF.

This clonotype was detected a few times. The chain employs TRBV5-1 and TRBJ2-7, with 9 nucleotides matching TRBD2. Trimming at V came to 2 bases and at J to 5 bases, leaving 8 bases not matched to a gene. This CDR3 has 15 residues. Germline V gene sequence: CDR1 SGHRS, CDR2 YFSETQ. The DNA of the CDR3 is TGCGCCAGCAGCTTCTTGGGCGGGGGGGCTGACGAGCAGTACTTC. This codes for CASSFLGGGADEQYF.

The rearrangement links TRBV5-1 to TRBJ1-4; D is unclear. Trimming pared 4 bases from V and 11 bases from J, leaving 18 bases between. This CDR3 is built from 14 residues. From germline, CDR1 is SGHRS and CDR2 YFSETQ. CDR3 residues: CASSPGGVQEKLFF. The CDR3, as DNA: TGCGCCAGCAGCCCGGGCGGGGTTCAAGAGAAACTGTTTTTT.

This clonotype was seen more than once but under ten times. The rearrangement uses TRBV29-1 and TRBJ2-5, with TRBD1 matching over 7 bases. This CDR3 contains 14 residues. The germline V gene encodes CDR1 SQVTM and CDR2 ANQGSEA. The V segment lost 4 bases and the J segment 5 bases; nucleotides outside the gene matches: 10. The CDR3 DNA reads as TGCAGCGTTGCCCGGACAGGAACAGGGGAGACCCAGTACTTC. This sequence encodes CSVARTGTGETQYF.

J is TRBJ2-3 and V is TRBV29-1; 7 positions match TRBD2. The CDR3 runs 13 residues. V shed 6 bases and J 2 bases; nucleotides not matched to a gene: 5. Germline-derived CDR1 and CDR2 are SQVTM and ANQGSEA. Here the CDR3 DNA reads TGCAGCGTAATGACTAGCTTCACAGATACGCAGTATTTT. This codes for CSVMTSFTDTQYF.

The chain couples TRBV28 to TRBJ2-7, with a tentative D call TRBD2 (5 bases). V lost 6 bases to trimming and J lost 5 bases, with 14 bases between them. Germline V CDR1 and CDR2: MDHEN, SYDVKM. This CDR3 has 13 residues. In nucleotides, the CDR3 is TGTGCCAGCAGCCCAGAACTAGACCACGAGCAGTACTTC. Amino acid sequence: CASSPELDHEQYF.

Worth noting for this clonotype: A junction boundary mismatches the germline segment, possibly from a read error. The genes are TRBV20-1 and TRBJ2-5; D is undetermined. Germline V gene data show CDR1 as DFQATT and CDR2 as SNEGSKA (reference sequence). This CDR3 spans 16 amino acids. CDR3 residues: CSARVGFLRTPEAQYF. For the CDR3, the DNA is TGCAGTGCTAGAGTCGGGTTTTTGCGAACCCCAGAGGCCCAGTACTTC.

The chain recombines TRBV3-1 with TRBJ2-1; possible D gene TRBD2, 5 bases. Trimming shortened V by 1 base and J by 11 bases, and 9 bases separated the two germline ends. Germline CDR1 is LGHDT and CDR2 is YNNKEL (reference sequence). The CDR3 has 12 residues. Written as DNA, the CDR3 is TGTGCCAGCAGCCAAGCGACTATGCAGCAGTTCTTC. It codes for CASSQATMQQFF.

The genes are TRBV24-1 and TRBJ2-1; 11 positions match TRBD2. J gave up 6 bases and V 5 bases, and 8 bases lay outside the gene matches. Germline V gives CDR1 KGHDR, CDR2 SFDVKD. The CDR3 loop spans 16 amino acids. The CDR3 DNA reads as TGTGCCACCAGTGCCTTGACTAGCGGGGTAATCAATGAGCAGTTCTTC. Amino acids: CATSALTSGVINEQFF.

The rearrangement uses TRBV19 and TRBJ2-7, with 10 bases matching TRBD1. This CDR3 contains 16 residues. CDR1 is LNHDA, CDR2 SQIVND, per germline (reference sequence). Trimming at V came to 4 bases and at J to 6 bases, leaving 12 bases not matched to a gene. The CDR3, as DNA: TGTGCCAGTAGTACCCGGACAGGGGGGCCTGACGCCGAGCAGTACTTC. Translating it yields CASSTRTGGPDAEQYF.

The gene calls are TRBV20-1 and TRBJ2-1; 14 bases fit TRBD2. With V trimmed by 1 base and J by 0 bases, 8 bases remained unmatched. CDR1 and CDR2 from the germline V gene are DFQATT and SNEGSKA (reference sequence). The length of the CDR3 is 19 residues. This CDR3 is CSARAGTSGRSGSYNEQFF. For the CDR3, the DNA is TGCAGTGCTAGAGCTGGGACTAGCGGGAGAAGCGGCTCCTACAATGAGCAGTTCTTC.

This clonotype was counted many times. The V call is TRBV29-1, the J call TRBJ2-1, with a possible D match to TRBD1 (6 bases). Per germline, CDR1 SQVTM and CDR2 ANQGSEA. This CDR3 spans 13 amino acids. V was cut by 3 bases and J by 7 bases, with 13 bases left in between. Here the CDR3 reads CSVDTGLENEQFF. As DNA, the CDR3 is TGCAGCGTTGACACAGGGTTGGAAAATGAGCAGTTCTTC.

This clonotype was seen a handful of times. The V gene is TRBV6-5, the J gene TRBJ2-7; a weak D match, TRBD2 (6 bases). The V end was cut by 3 bases, the J end by 6 bases, with 9 bases between. Germline V gives CDR1 MNHEY, CDR2 SVGAGI. There are 12 residues in the CDR3. The CDR3 coding sequence is TGTGCCAGCAGTTATTACGGGGGCGAGCAGTACTTC. The encoded protein is CASSYYGGEQYF.

The chain combines TRBV7-2 with TRBJ1-3, with no clear D. The length of the CDR3 is 13 residues. V was clipped by 1 base and J by 5 bases, with 6 bases between them. Germline loops: CDR1 SGHTA, CDR2 FQGNSA. This chain's CDR3 is CASSLGWRNTIYF. The CDR3 coding sequence is TGTGCCAGCAGCTTAGGGTGGAGAAACACCATATATTTT. Looking up the rest from reference TRBV7-2 and TRBJ1-3 gives the full variable domain: GAGVSQSPSNKVTEKGKDVELRCDPISGHTALYWYRQSLGQGLEFLIYFQGNSAPDKSGLPSDRFSAERTGGSVSTLTIQRTQQEDSAVYLCASSLGWRNTIYFGEGSWLTVV.

This clonotype was observed a few times. This sequence joins TRBV6-1 and TRBJ1-5; D is ambiguous. Trimming took off 7 bases at V and 0 bases at J, with 13 bases between the two ends. Per the germline V gene, CDR1 is MNHNS and CDR2 is SASEGT. The CDR3 is 15 amino acids. DNA for the CDR3: TGTGCCAGCATTCTGATTGCCCATAGCAATCAGCCCCAGCATTTT. It specifies CASILIAHSNQPQHF.

This clonotype came up a few times. The chain recombines TRBV24-1 with TRBJ2-5; 8 nucleotides agree with TRBD1. The CDR3 sequence is 15 residues long. The V segment lost 4 bases and the J segment 5 bases; nucleotides outside the gene matches: 8. Germline CDR1 KGHDR, CDR2 SFDVKD. This CDR3 is CATSDPGQGGETQYF. Written as DNA, the CDR3 is TGTGCCACCAGTGACCCAGGACAGGGCGGGGAGACCCAGTACTTC.

The V gene is TRBV19, the J gene TRBJ2-1, with 9 bases lining up with TRBD2. V dropped 6 bases and J dropped 9; count of bases not matched to a gene: 6. The CDR3 covers 13 residues. Germline CDR1 LNHDA, CDR2 SQIVND (reference sequence). The CDR3 loop reads CASRRLAGIEQFF. The CDR3 DNA follows: TGTGCCAGTAGAAGGCTAGCGGGAATTGAGCAGTTCTTC.